This TCR beta chain stems from a study of cytomegalovirus exposure and HLA in healthy donors. Overall study findings and caveats: Cytomegalovirus-associated TCR beta chains were listed, numbering some 180. It was reportedly the case that the classifier diagnosed cytomegalovirus status with high specificity and sensitivity. Later, an analysis showed that TCR beta chains associated with HLA were more clonally expanded than others that were equally common. Three CMV-associated chains were confirmed in vitro to be specific for CMV antigens.

This PCR relied on a set of 60 Vbeta primers and 13 Jbeta primers. The method was immunoSEQ multiplex PCR; TCRdb's version includes in-frame clones alone and lacks a portion of them. The data contain roughly 160,000 clones, over 70% of them seen just once; the ten biggest clones take up approximately 4.5%. Looked up from germline, CDR1 is LNHDA and CDR2 is SQIVND (reference sequence). The trim removed 6 bases at V and 6 bases at J, leaving 12 bases unmatched. This CDR3 is 17 amino acids long. Turning to this clone: Its antigen is as yet unknown.

The clonotype was recovered from a man aged 25-45 years in good health and CMV-seronegative. The chain carries TRBV19 and TRBJ1-5; 12 bases fit TRBD1. Specimen: PBMCs. This CDR3 reads CASRRRLGTGGFQPQHF. CDR3 sequence (DNA): TGTGCCAGTAGAAGGAGACTCGGGACAGGGGGCTTTCAGCCCCAGCATTTT.